This T cell receptor beta chain derives from a study of blood T cell repertoires in COVID-19. Whole-study context: PBMCs, B-cell-depleted T cells, or T cells were the source of the cDNA or gDNA that made up the material.

Trimming took 1 base from V and 3 from J, leaving 6 bases between them. The CDR3 runs 13 residues. This table comes from immunoSEQ multiplex PCR, and its TCRdb copy is limited to in-frame clones, with some not included. The sample lists around 120,000 clones, 80% seen once, with approximately 2% in the top ten. This clone was seen a handful of times. The sequenced material came from peripheral blood. The V and J genes are TRBV12-3 or TRBV12-4 and TRBJ1-1; weak D call: TRBD1 (5 bases). This sequence was found in a man between 65 and 85 years old with acute or convalescent COVID-19. The chain's CDR3 is CASSLDRYTEAFF. In nucleotides, the CDR3 is TGTGCCAGCAGTTTAGACAGGTACACTGAAGCTTTCTTT.